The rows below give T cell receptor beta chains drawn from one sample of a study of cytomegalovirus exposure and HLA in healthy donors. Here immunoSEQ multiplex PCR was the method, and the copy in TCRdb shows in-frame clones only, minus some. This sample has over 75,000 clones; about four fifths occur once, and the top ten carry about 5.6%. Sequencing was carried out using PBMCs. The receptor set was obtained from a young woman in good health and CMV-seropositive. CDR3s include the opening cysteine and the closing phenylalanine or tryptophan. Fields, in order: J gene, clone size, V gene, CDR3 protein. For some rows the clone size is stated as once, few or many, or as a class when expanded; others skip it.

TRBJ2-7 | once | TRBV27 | CASSSTRGSEQYF
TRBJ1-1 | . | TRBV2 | CASSAQGNTEAFF
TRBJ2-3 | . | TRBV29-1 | CSAPGQGLDTQYF
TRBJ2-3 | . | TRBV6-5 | CASSPTSGRTDTQYF
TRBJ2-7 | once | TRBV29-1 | CSVVWNGGGFHEQYF
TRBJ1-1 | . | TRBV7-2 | CASSLFKNTEAFF
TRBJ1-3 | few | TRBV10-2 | CASSESSGSGNTIYF
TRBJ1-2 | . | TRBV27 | CASSPTGDGYTF
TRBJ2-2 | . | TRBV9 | CASSAPGQGISGELFF
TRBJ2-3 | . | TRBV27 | CASRRTSGGPRLDTQYF
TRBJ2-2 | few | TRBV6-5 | CASSYNEVAGELFF
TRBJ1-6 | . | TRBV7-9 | CASSPDRRRIPNSPLHF
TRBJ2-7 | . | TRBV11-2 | CASSLTGYYEQYF
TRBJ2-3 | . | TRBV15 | CATSRDERGTQYF
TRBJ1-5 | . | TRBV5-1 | CASSPGQGGQPQHF
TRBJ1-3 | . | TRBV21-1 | CASSKAGDGETRNTIYF
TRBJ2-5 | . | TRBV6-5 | CASRTGGWETQYF
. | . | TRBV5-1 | CASSLRTESYEQYF
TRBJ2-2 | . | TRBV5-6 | CASSLVDTGELFF